These T cell receptor beta chains were read from a single sample in a study of T cells in Graves' hyperthyroidism and ophthalmopathy. From the multiplex PCR reads, TCRdb called clonotypes with MiXCR, one entry per CDR3 protein. The sample has some 300,000 distinct CDR3 sequences; 10% to 15% are singletons. Sequenced: blood. Receptors were obtained from a woman aged 25-40 years with Graves' hyperthyroidism that later progressed to Graves' ophthalmopathy. Both conserved end residues are part of each CDR3. The order of the fields is D gene, clone size, V gene, J gene, CDR3 DNA, CDR3 protein. A D gene is named only where the DNA matches it firmly. Size is omitted from some rows. Given values are once, few, many or a class for expanded clones.

D gene: -; clone size: many; V gene: TRBV29-1; J gene: TRBJ2-7; CDR3 DNA: TGCAGCGTTATGGACACCTTATCCTACGAGCAGTACTTC; CDR3 protein: CSVMDTLSYEQYF
D gene: -; clone size: many; V gene: TRBV28; J gene: TRBJ2-1; CDR3 DNA: TGTGCCAGCACGGGTCCTATGGCGGGACAGTCCTACAATGAGCAGTTCTTC; CDR3 protein: CASTGPMAGQSYNEQFF
D gene: -; clone size: many; V gene: TRBV6-1; J gene: TRBJ1-2; CDR3 DNA: TGTGCCAGCAGAGGGGGGGCTAACTATGGCTACACCTTC; CDR3 protein: CASRGGANYGYTF
D gene: -; clone size: many; V gene: TRBV28; J gene: TRBJ2-5; CDR3 DNA: TGTGCCAGCAGTTGGCTCGGACAAACTCAAGAGACCCAGTACTTC; CDR3 protein: CASSWLGQTQETQYF
D gene: TRBD1; clone size: many; V gene: TRBV7-9; J gene: TRBJ2-1; CDR3 DNA: TGTGCCAGCAGCTTTCCCCTCGGACAGGGCCGATTCTACAATGAGCAGTTCTTC; CDR3 protein: CASSFPLGQGRFYNEQFF
D gene: -; clone size: many; V gene: TRBV4-1; J gene: TRBJ2-5; CDR3 DNA: TGCGCCAGCAGCCAAGAAAGAGGGTGGGAGACCCAGTACTTC; CDR3 protein: CASSQERGWETQYF
D gene: TRBD2; clone size: many; V gene: TRBV7-2; J gene: TRBJ2-7; CDR3 DNA: TGTGCCAGCAGCTATAGCGGGAGGTATGAGCAGTACTTC; CDR3 protein: CASSYSGRYEQYF
D gene: TRBD2; clone size: many; V gene: TRBV28; J gene: TRBJ2-1; CDR3 DNA: TGTGCCAGCAGTTTAAGTTGGCGGGAGGACAATGAGCAGTTCTTC; CDR3 protein: CASSLSWREDNEQFF
D gene: -; clone size: few; V gene: TRBV4-1; J gene: TRBJ1-1; CDR3 DNA: TGCGCCAGCAGCCAAGGCCCCAGGGGTAACACTGAAGCTTTCTTT; CDR3 protein: CASSQGPRGNTEAFF
D gene: TRBD1; clone size: few; V gene: TRBV6-2/TRBV6-3; J gene: TRBJ1-5; CDR3 DNA: TGTGCCAGCAGTTGGCAGGGACAGAGGGTTGGACAGCCCCAGCATTTT; CDR3 protein: CASSWQGQRVGQPQHF
D gene: TRBD2; clone size: many; V gene: TRBV24-1; J gene: TRBJ2-1; CDR3 DNA: TGTGCCACCAGTGACTTACTAGCGGGAGGAATCCATGAGCAGTTCTTC; CDR3 protein: CATSDLLAGGIHEQFF
D gene: -; clone size: many; V gene: TRBV2; J gene: TRBJ2-5; CDR3 DNA: TGTGCCAGCAGTGAGGAGCCCCCCCCTCAAGAGACCCAGTACTTC; CDR3 protein: CASSEEPPPQETQYF
D gene: TRBD2; clone size: few; V gene: TRBV3-1; J gene: TRBJ2-7; CDR3 DNA: TGTGCCAGCAGCCAGGCCGGGACTAAGCAGTACTTC; CDR3 protein: CASSQAGTKQYF
D gene: TRBD1; clone size: once; V gene: TRBV28; J gene: TRBJ2-5; CDR3 DNA: TGTGCCAGCAGTTTGGGGACAGGGGCGCAAGAGACCCAGTACTTC; CDR3 protein: CASSLGTGAQETQYF
D gene: -; clone size: many; V gene: TRBV7-7; J gene: TRBJ2-3; CDR3 DNA: TGTGCTAGCAGCAGTGGACAGCAGAGCACAGATACGCAGTATTTT; CDR3 protein: CASSSGQQSTDTQYF
D gene: -; clone size: few; V gene: TRBV4-1; J gene: TRBJ2-4; CDR3 DNA: TGCGCCAGCAGCCCTAACTTAGCCAAAAACATTCAGTACTTC; CDR3 protein: CASSPNLAKNIQYF
D gene: -; clone size: many; V gene: TRBV7-8; J gene: TRBJ1-3; CDR3 DNA: TGTGCCAGCAGCTTAAAGTCGGGAAACACCATATATTTT; CDR3 protein: CASSLKSGNTIYF
D gene: -; clone size: many; V gene: TRBV5-1; J gene: TRBJ2-1; CDR3 DNA: TGCGCCAGCAGCTTGGAGGGGGGGATTAATGAGCAGTTCTTC; CDR3 protein: CASSLEGGINEQFF
D gene: -; clone size: many; V gene: TRBV13; J gene: TRBJ1-1; CDR3 DNA: TGTGCCAGCAGCTTAGGGCCCACTGAAGCTTTCTTT; CDR3 protein: CASSLGPTEAFF
D gene: -; clone size: -; V gene: TRBV6-1; J gene: TRBJ1-3; CDR3 DNA: TGTGCCAGCGGGATGGGAAGGGGCCTCTCTGGAAACACCATATATTTT; CDR3 protein: CASGMGRGLSGNTIYF
D gene: -; clone size: many; V gene: TRBV18; J gene: TRBJ2-3; CDR3 DNA: TGTGCCAGCTCTCCCTTAGCGTCGACTAGCACAGATACGCAGTATTTT; CDR3 protein: CASSPLASTSTDTQYF
D gene: -; clone size: many; V gene: TRBV12-3/TRBV12-4; J gene: TRBJ2-1; CDR3 DNA: TGTGCCAGCAGTTTGGGGGGGGCCGCTGAGCAGTTCTTC; CDR3 protein: CASSLGGAAEQFF
D gene: -; clone size: -; V gene: TRBV27; J gene: TRBJ2-2; CDR3 DNA: TGTGCCAGCAGTTTTAATAGTGGTCAAGGGGAGCTGTTTTTT; CDR3 protein: CASSFNSGQGELFF
D gene: -; clone size: -; V gene: TRBV14; J gene: TRBJ2-2; CDR3 DNA: TGTGCCAGCTGTTGCGGGGAGAACACCGGGGAGCTGTTTTTT; CDR3 protein: CASCCGENTGELFF
D gene: -; clone size: many; V gene: TRBV2; J gene: TRBJ1-5; CDR3 DNA: TGTGCCAGCAGGGGTGGGGGGCTGGATCAGCCCCAGCATTTT; CDR3 protein: CASRGGGLDQPQHF
D gene: TRBD2; clone size: many; V gene: TRBV5-6; J gene: TRBJ2-1; CDR3 DNA: TGTGCCAGCAGCTTGGTTGGGCTAGCGGGGGGGAATGAGCAGTTCTTC; CDR3 protein: CASSLVGLAGGNEQFF
D gene: -; clone size: many; V gene: TRBV6-1; J gene: TRBJ1-2; CDR3 DNA: TGTGCCAGCAGCCCGCAGGGCAGCGGCTACACCTTC; CDR3 protein: CASSPQGSGYTF
D gene: -; clone size: many; V gene: TRBV19; J gene: TRBJ2-7; CDR3 DNA: TGTGCCAGTCGCGGGACCGACGACTACGAGCAGTACTTC; CDR3 protein: CASRGTDDYEQYF
D gene: -; clone size: many; V gene: TRBV6-1; J gene: TRBJ2-1; CDR3 DNA: TGTGCCAGCAGAGGACCCGGGCCGTTGGGTGAGCAGTTCTTC; CDR3 protein: CASRGPGPLGEQFF
D gene: -; clone size: few; V gene: TRBV15; J gene: TRBJ1-4; CDR3 DNA: TGTGCCACCAGCAGGGCCCTCGGCAGTAATGAAAAACTGTTTTTT; CDR3 protein: CATSRALGSNEKLFF
D gene: -; clone size: few; V gene: TRBV13; J gene: TRBJ2-7; CDR3 DNA: TGTGCCAGCAGCTTAGTATCCGGCGAGCAGTACTTC; CDR3 protein: CASSLVSGEQYF
D gene: TRBD1; clone size: many; V gene: TRBV27; J gene: TRBJ1-5; CDR3 DNA: TGTGCCAGCACCCTTGGACAGGGACGTCAGCCCCAGCATTTT; CDR3 protein: CASTLGQGRQPQHF
D gene: -; clone size: many; V gene: TRBV7-9; J gene: TRBJ2-1; CDR3 DNA: TGTGCCAGCAGCTTCACGGTTGGCCTTTACAATGAGCAGTTCTTC; CDR3 protein: CASSFTVGLYNEQFF
D gene: -; clone size: many; V gene: TRBV3-1; J gene: TRBJ2-7; CDR3 DNA: TGTGCCAGCAGCCAGGGCGACTACGAGCAGTACTTC; CDR3 protein: CASSQGDYEQYF
D gene: -; clone size: -; V gene: TRBV6-2/TRBV6-3; J gene: TRBJ1-3; CDR3 DNA: TGTGCCAGCAGTTATAACGGGGCCTCTGGAAACACCATATATTTT; CDR3 protein: CASSYNGASGNTIYF
D gene: -; clone size: many; V gene: TRBV20-1; J gene: TRBJ2-7; CDR3 DNA: TGCAGTGCTAGACTGAGCGAGCAGTACTTC; CDR3 protein: CSARLSEQYF
D gene: TRBD2; clone size: many; V gene: TRBV6-1; J gene: TRBJ2-1; CDR3 DNA: TGTGCCAGCAGTGAAGCGTTGGGACTAGCGGGTTACAATGAGCAGTTCTTC; CDR3 protein: CASSEALGLAGYNEQFF
D gene: -; clone size: many; V gene: TRBV18; J gene: TRBJ2-3; CDR3 DNA: TGTGCCAGCTCACCACCCAGCACAGATACGCAGTATTTT; CDR3 protein: CASSPPSTDTQYF
D gene: -; clone size: few; V gene: TRBV15; J gene: TRBJ1-3; CDR3 DNA: TGTGCCACCAGCACGGGACACGGGAGCTCTGGAAACACCATATATTTT; CDR3 protein: CATSTGHGSSGNTIYF
D gene: -; clone size: -; V gene: TRBV12-3/TRBV12-4; J gene: TRBJ2-3; CDR3 DNA: TGTGCCAGCACAAAAGGGGGACGGGCATCCACAGATACGCAGTATTTT; CDR3 protein: CASTKGGRASTDTQYF
D gene: -; clone size: -; V gene: TRBV6-2/TRBV6-3; J gene: TRBJ2-1; CDR3 DNA: TGTGCCAGCGGATCCGAGGACAGCAATGAGCAGTTCTTC; CDR3 protein: CASGSEDSNEQFF
D gene: TRBD2; clone size: many; V gene: TRBV18; J gene: TRBJ2-7; CDR3 DNA: TGTGCCAGCTCAGGGGGACTAGCATCCTACGAGCAGTACTTC; CDR3 protein: CASSGGLASYEQYF